One sample yielded the 32 T cell receptor beta chains listed below, sequenced in a study of blood T cells in healthy people across ages (dated by TCRdb to 2014 to 2015). The library relied on 5' RACE. Sequencing instrument: Illumina HiSeq 2500. The second PCR ran for roughly 7 to 11 cycles and used a J-beta primer mix along with a sample-barcoded 5' primer. TCRdb trimmed the raw reads at Q25, called clones with MiXCR and kept productive beta chains. Rows are unified per CDR3 protein, each entry keeping the most common DNA and genes. This sample comprises 980,000 or so distinct CDR3 sequences, 48% of them detected only once. The top ten constitute around an eighth of the sample. Specimen: blood. The receptors shown here come from a man aged 25 to 40 in good health.

With regard to this clonotype: The junction departs from germline at one end; a sequencing error may be responsible. The chain couples TRBV2 to TRBJ1-4, with 7 bases that match TRBD1. Germline V gives CDR1 SNHLY, CDR2 FYNNEI. The CDR3 spans 14 residues. The CDR3 bases are TGTACCAGCAAGCAGGGGGCAACTAATGAAAAACTGTTTTTT. Its protein product is CTSKQGATNEKLFF.

The sample holds a few counts of this clonotype. This rearrangement joins TRBV6-6 to TRBJ2-1; no clear D gene. Trimming pared 0 bases from V and 0 bases from J, leaving 12 bases between. Germline V lookup: CDR1 MNHNY, CDR2 SVGAGI (reference sequence). The CDR3 extends over 17 amino acids. The CDR3 sequence: CASSYSVTSSSYNEQFF. In DNA, the CDR3 is TGTGCCAGCAGTTACTCGGTAACCTCCAGCTCCTACAATGAGCAGTTCTTC.

The rearrangement links TRBV7-2 to TRBJ2-1, with 9 bases that match TRBD2. V gave up 0 bases and J gave up 4 bases; unmatched junction bases: 4. The CDR3 runs to 16 residues. Germline lookup yields CDR1 SGHTA and CDR2 FQGNSA. CDR3 protein: CASSLALAGIYNEQFF. CDR3 in DNA: TGTGCCAGCAGCTTAGCCCTAGCGGGGATTTACAATGAGCAGTTCTTC.

The table lists this clonotype with many counts. The chain recombines TRBV12-3 or TRBV12-4 with TRBJ2-1; TRBD2 matches at 8 bases. J lost 7 bases, V lost 3 bases, and 8 bases had no gene match. The CDR3 covers 15 residues. The CDR3 region is CASSFWLAGGNEQFF. In nucleotides, the CDR3 is TGTGCCAGCAGTTTTTGGCTAGCGGGTGGGAATGAGCAGTTCTTC.

This chain uses TRBV6-1 with TRBJ1-2; D not certain. V lost 10 bases and J lost 0, with 12 bases in between. Germline values: CDR1 MNHNS, CDR2 SASEGT. This CDR3 has 13 amino acids. The CDR3 nucleotides read TGTGCCACCTCGGGGATTTCTAACTATGGCTACACCTTC. Translated, it gives CATSGISNYGYTF.

The CDR3 nucleotides read TGTGCCAGCAGTTTAGTCGGGGCACGGTACCAAGAGACCCAGTACTTC. The encoded protein is CASSLVGARYQETQYF. This chain links TRBV27 with TRBJ2-5; either TRBD1 or TRBD2 may fit D (5 bases each). Germline V gives CDR1 MNHEY, CDR2 SMNVEV (reference sequence). CDR3 length: 16 amino acids. V was cut by 2 bases and J by 0 bases, with 13 bases left in between.

There are many counts of this clonotype. J is TRBJ2-6 and V is TRBV5-1; either TRBD1 or TRBD2 may supply D (5 bases each). The CDR3 loop spans 16 amino acids. The V gene's germline CDR1 is SGHRS and CDR2 YFSETQ. V lost 0 bases to trimming and J lost 3 bases, with 10 bases between them. DNA of the CDR3: TGCGCCAGCAGCTTGGATGGGGGTCTTGGGGCCAACGTCCTGACTTTC. Protein: CASSLDGGLGANVLTF.

The chain joins TRBV4-1 to TRBJ2-2, with 7 nucleotides matching TRBD1. The CDR3 totals 16 residues. From germline, CDR1 is MGHRA and CDR2 YSYEKL. After removal of 4 bases from V and 4 bases from J, the junction contained 9 bases not matched to a gene. In DNA, the CDR3 is TGCGCCAGCAGCCGGGGACAGCCAGCTCCCACCGGGGAGCTGTTTTTT. Translated: CASSRGQPAPTGELFF.

This clonotype was counted many times. The rearrangement uses TRBV11-3 and TRBJ2-1; D is ambiguous. The CDR3 has 14 amino acids. Germline CDR1 is SGHNT and CDR2 is YENEEA. V was shortened by 5 bases and J by 4 bases, with 12 bases between the two germline ends. CDR3 amino acids: CASSPRRDYNEQFF. CDR3 nucleotides: TGTGCCAGCAGCCCCCGTAGGGATTACAATGAGCAGTTCTTC.

The rearrangement links TRBV7-2 to TRBJ2-3; 10 bases are a match to TRBD2. The germline gives CDR1 SGHTA, CDR2 FQGNSA. J was trimmed by 2 bases and V by 6 bases; bases with no gene match: 8. This CDR3 spans 16 amino acids. CDR3 loop: CASSFLAGVPTDTQYF. CDR3 in DNA: TGTGCCAGCAGTTTTCTAGCGGGGGTTCCCACAGATACGCAGTATTTT.

This clonotype was observed a handful of times. The chain recombines TRBV5-4 with TRBJ2-7, with TRBD2 matching over 10 bases. CDR1 is SGHNT, CDR2 YYREEE, per germline (reference sequence). V lost 0 bases to trimming and J lost 5 bases; unmatched junction nucleotides: 5. The CDR3 extends over 15 amino acids. CDR3 nucleotide sequence: TGTGCCAGCAGCTTGGAAAGCGGGGGGGCCCACGAGCAGTACTTC. Translated, it gives CASSLESGGAHEQYF. The whole variable domain, remainder taken from reference TRBV5-4 and TRBJ2-7, is ETGVTQSPTHLIKTRGQQVTLRCSSQSGHNTVSWYQQALGQGPQFIFQYYREEENGRGNFPPRFSGLQFPNYSSELNVNALELDDSALYLCASSLESGGAHEQYFGPGTRLTVT.

In this sample, this clonotype turned up a few times. The chain has TRBV3-1 and TRBJ1-1; D is perhaps TRBD1 (5 bases). Per the germline V gene, CDR1 is LGHDT and CDR2 is YNNKEL (reference sequence). Trimming removed 1 base from V and 2 bases from J, with 11 bases in between. The length of the CDR3 is 15 residues. The CDR3 protein is CASSQVLGGNTEAFF. DNA for the CDR3: TGTGCCAGCAGCCAAGTACTTGGGGGAAACACTGAAGCTTTCTTT.

Ten or more counts support this clonotype. An end of the junction does not agree with germline; a read error may underlie this. The J gene is TRBJ1-1, the V gene TRBV5-1, with a weak D call TRBD1 (6 bases). The CDR3 consists of 13 residues. Germline-derived CDR1 and CDR2 are SGHRS and YFSETQ. The CDR3 loop is CASSLEGGTEAFF. Here the CDR3 DNA reads TGTGCCAGCAGTTTGGAGGGGGGAACTGAAGCTTTCTTT.

This CDR3 is CASSYDRDTGELFF. The CDR3 DNA is TGTGCCAGCAGCTACGACAGGGACACCGGGGAGCTGTTTTTT. The chain uses TRBV5-4 and TRBJ2-2; 7 bases line up with TRBD1. After removal of 3 bases from V and 3 bases from J, the junction contained 2 bases not matched to a gene. Per the germline V gene, CDR1 is SGHNT and CDR2 is YYREEE (reference sequence). The CDR3 is 14 amino acids.

J is TRBJ2-7 and V is TRBV7-9; maybe TRBD2 (6 bases). Trimming stripped 7 bases from V and 3 bases from J, with 13 bases between. Germline V gene data show CDR1 as SEHNR and CDR2 as FQNEAQ (reference sequence). CDR3 length equals 13 residues. CDR3 in amino acids: CASNPLGGYEQYF. The CDR3, as DNA: TGTGCCAGCAATCCTTTGGGGGGCTACGAGCAGTACTTC.

The chain joins TRBV18 to TRBJ2-5, with 7 bases matching TRBD1. The end of the DNA aligns better with TRBJ2-7, so the J call may be wrong. From germline, CDR1 is KGHSH and CDR2 LQKENI. This CDR3 has 13 amino acids. The CDR3: CASSPPTGREQYF. DNA for the CDR3: TGTGCCAGCTCACCGCCGACAGGGCGCGAGCAGTACTTC.

This clonotype was seen a handful of times. The chain carries TRBV4-3 and TRBJ2-5; 8 nucleotides line up with TRBD2. The CDR3 loop spans 14 amino acids. The V gene end was trimmed by 1 base and the J gene end by 5 bases; junction bases not matched to a gene: 3. Germline CDR1 and CDR2: LGHNA and YSLEER. CDR3: CASSQGASGETQYF. The CDR3 nucleotides are TGCGCCAGCAGCCAAGGGGCTAGCGGGGAGACCCAGTACTTC.

The sample holds many counts of this clonotype. V gene TRBV20-1 combines with J gene TRBJ2-7; D may be TRBD1 (6 bases). There are 16 residues in the CDR3. From germline, CDR1 is DFQATT and CDR2 SNEGSKA (reference sequence). V lost 0 bases, J lost 3 bases, and 18 bases lay in between. CDR3 amino acids: CSARDLDSSRGYEQYF. The CDR3 nucleotides are TGCAGTGCTAGAGACTTGGACAGTAGTCGGGGCTACGAGCAGTACTTC.

The rearrangement links TRBV12-3 or TRBV12-4 to TRBJ1-4; D gene uncertain. The ends were cut back, 4 bases at V and 14 bases at J, with 11 bases in the middle. This CDR3 has 11 residues. This CDR3 reads CASSSPGCLFF. As DNA, the CDR3 is TGTGCCAGCAGTTCCCCGGGGTGTCTGTTTTTT.

This clonotype was seen more than once but under ten times. The CDR3 DNA is TGTGCCATCAGTCCTGGGACTAGCGGGGACACAGATACGCAGTATTTT. It codes for CAISPGTSGDTDTQYF. The chain is built from TRBV10-3 and TRBJ2-3; 13 bases are a match to TRBD2. Germline CDR1 reads ENHRY; CDR2 reads SYGVKD. This CDR3 spans 16 amino acids. V shed 5 bases and J 2 bases; nucleotides not matched to a gene: 4.

This clonotype was counted only a few times. V is TRBV4-1 and J is TRBJ2-7; D is perhaps TRBD2 (6 bases). The DNA end is more similar to TRBJ2-5, so the J call may be wrong. Germline V lookup: CDR1 MGHRA, CDR2 YSYEKL. The CDR3 is made up of 14 amino acids. CDR3 residues: CASSTQTGEETQYF. CDR3 sequence (DNA): TGCGCCAGCAGCACCCAAACGGGGGAAGAGACCCAGTACTTC.

The chain couples TRBV5-1 to TRBJ2-7; TRBD2 matches at 9 bases. Losses at the gene ends were 4 bases for V and 0 bases for J; bases not matched to a gene: 11. CDR1 is SGHRS, CDR2 YFSETQ, per germline. The CDR3 runs to 17 residues. CDR3 sequence (DNA): TGCGCCAGCAGCGAGCCCAGCAGCGGGGGGAGCTCCTACGAGCAGTACTTC. It yields the protein CASSEPSSGGSSYEQYF.

J is TRBJ2-3 and V is TRBV4-1, with a weak D call TRBD1 (6 bases). Germline CDR1 is MGHRA and CDR2 is YSYEKL. The length of the CDR3 is 16 residues. Trimming removed 2 bases at V and 2 bases at J, with 14 bases between. The DNA of the CDR3 is TGCGCCAGCAGCCAACAACAGGGTACATACACAGATACGCAGTATTTT. Translation gives CASSQQQGTYTDTQYF.

The chain has TRBV5-1 and TRBJ2-5; a possible D gene is TRBD2 (7 bases). Deletions cut 6 bases from V and 1 base from J, with 22 bases between. The CDR3 loop spans 17 amino acids. Germline loops: CDR1 SGHRS, CDR2 YFSETQ. CDR3 residues: CASTTEGRGGFQETQYF. CDR3 sequence (DNA): TGCGCCAGCACCACTGAGGGACGCGGGGGCTTCCAAGAGACCCAGTACTTC.

In the case of this clonotype: A single base separates this from a much larger clone, so it may be a read error. V gene TRBV24-1 combines with J gene TRBJ1-1, with D unresolved. The CDR3 runs to 13 residues. The germline V gene has CDR1 KGHDR and CDR2 SFDVKD. The CDR3 loop reads CATSDIMNTDAFF. For the CDR3, the DNA is TGTGCCACCAGTGACATCATGAACACTGACGCTTTCTTT.

The V gene is TRBV4-2, the J gene TRBJ2-5; D possibly matches TRBD1 or TRBD2 (6 bases each). V was pared by 0 bases and J by 2 bases, with 10 bases between. There are 15 residues in the CDR3. Germline V gene sequence: CDR1 LGHNA, CDR2 YNFKEQ. In DNA form, the CDR3 reads TGTGCCAGCAGCCAAGATCGGGGGCGGCAAGAGACCCAGTACTTC. Translating gives CASSQDRGRQETQYF.

In nucleotides, the CDR3 is TGTGCCATCGGACAGGGAGCCTACGAGCAGTACTTC. This codes for CAIGQGAYEQYF. The chain links TRBV10-3 to TRBJ2-7; 8 positions agree with TRBD1. The J segment lost 2 bases and the V segment lost 8 bases, leaving 2 bases of the junction unmatched. The CDR3 has 12 amino acids. Germline CDR1 is ENHRY and CDR2 is SYGVKD.

The sample holds one count of this clonotype. This chain uses TRBV6-2 or TRBV6-3 with TRBJ1-2; maybe TRBD1 (6 bases). Germline CDR1 is MNHEY and CDR2 is SVGEGT. V was shortened by 6 bases and J by 4 bases, with 15 bases between the two germline ends. This CDR3 spans 14 amino acids. CDR3 in DNA: TGTGCCAGCAGAACTACAGGGTTGATCTATGGCTACACCTTC. This translates into CASRTTGLIYGYTF.

The CDR3 sequence is CAWSYETEAFF. CDR3 coding DNA: TGTGCCTGGAGTTACGAGACTGAAGCTTTCTTT. The J gene is TRBJ1-1, the V gene TRBV30; D uncertain. Trimming left V 2 bases short and J 5 bases short, with 6 bases between. The CDR3 has 11 residues. CDR1 GTSNPN and CDR2 SVGIG come from the germline V gene (reference sequence).

This clonotype was observed a handful of times. This sequence joins TRBV7-9 and TRBJ1-2; no clear D. V was trimmed by 0 bases and J by 6 bases, leaving 8 bases between them. From germline, CDR1 is SEHNR and CDR2 FQNEAQ (reference sequence). The CDR3 has 13 amino acids. The CDR3 loop reads CASSLAEVHGYTF. The CDR3 DNA follows: TGTGCCAGCAGCTTAGCGGAGGTACATGGCTACACCTTC.

In this sample, this clonotype turned up a few times. The chain couples TRBV28 to TRBJ2-7, with TRBD1 matching 7 bases. Trimming at V came to 7 bases and at J to 3 bases, leaving 9 bases not matched to a gene. The CDR3 runs to 14 residues. Germline CDR1 reads MDHEN; CDR2 reads SYDVKM. CDR3 protein: CASTPSRQGYEQYF. In DNA form, the CDR3 reads TGTGCCAGCACCCCCAGCCGACAGGGCTACGAGCAGTACTTC.

The sample holds a few counts of this clonotype. V gene TRBV20-1 combines with J gene TRBJ2-7; the match to TRBD1 covers 8 bases. The CDR3 covers 12 residues. The germline CDR1 and CDR2 sequences are DFQATT and SNEGSKA (reference sequence). Unmatched junction bases numbered 6, after V lost 6 bases and J lost 5 bases. DNA for the CDR3: TGCAGTGCCAGGGGGCGTTGGGACGAGCAGTACTTC. It yields the protein CSARGRWDEQYF.